This record covers a single T cell receptor beta chain. The source of the sample is a study of T cell responses to AZD1222 COVID-19 vaccine. Libraries were prepared by immunoSEQ multiplex PCR; TCRdb keeps only in-frame clonotypes and omits some of them. The sample holds about 97,000 clones, approximately 90% seen once. This sequence originates from an adult in good health. The input for sequencing was peripheral blood, taken on day 0 of AZD1222 vaccination.

CDR3 coding DNA: TGTGCCGGAGGACAGGGAGTAGTGAATGAGCAGTTCTTC. Its protein product is CAGGQGVVNEQFF. The chain joins TRBV7-9 to TRBJ2-1; 8 bases fit TRBD1. The CDR3 is 13 residues long. V dropped 11 bases and J dropped 7; count of bases not matched to a gene: 10. CDR1 is SEHNR and CDR2 is FQNEAQ in the germline V gene (reference sequence).